This TCR beta chain is drawn from a study of blood T cell repertoires in COVID-19 (dated by TCRdb to the early 2020s). Turning to the overall study: Samples covering the acute and convalescent phases of COVID-19 were provided by collaborators in the United States, Italy and Spain. Where HLA class I and class II types were available, the types were taken from metadata supplied by the sample provider, not from assay-based typing. Subjects who had been exposed to COVID-19, were actively infected with it, or had recovered from it provided the deeply sampled blood TCRbeta repertoires that made up the dataset. Sample metadata almost always included a de-identified subject ID, COVID-19 status, age in years and sex. The prospective study material was composed of cDNA or gDNA derived from T cells, B-cell-depleted T cells, or PBMCs. The samples were drawn from the first 160 participants of the ongoing ImmuneRACE study and from 950 to 1,500 subjects provided by 6 global collaborators. The repertoires were released in a freely available public database meant as a resource for research on the immune response to SARS-CoV-2.

Trimming removed 1 base from V and 4 bases from J; the gene matches leave 4 bases unexplained. Inclusive of the bounding cysteine and phenylalanine, the CDR3 is 15 residues long. The only DNA kept is the CDR3, 45 bases in frame from the first base. CDR1 KGHSH and CDR2 LQKENI were looked up in the germline V gene. The investigation overall reported the following: The amount of clinical and demographic metadata varied by source and participant and was provided uncurated.

This clone occurred a few times. No cognate antigen has been identified for it. No quality values exist for individual bases; no much larger clone is one base distant. The immunoSEQ Assay, a bias-controlled multiplex PCR, was used to amplify TCRbeta CDR3 regions from genomic DNA. As for the original processing: The number of nucleated cells in each sample was estimated from the amplification of reference gene primers within the assay. To quantify the absolute abundance of each unique TCRbeta CDR3 rearrangement, sequence reads were collapsed and filtered. For each sample, productive Simpson clonality was calculated as the square root of Simpson's diversity index over productive rearrangements. Sourced from immuneACCESS, this table was stored by TCRdb with only in-frame sequences that have V and J called. A share of the clones is absent; for the studies checked, an unresolved V gene accounts for under half, and the remainder has no known explanation. Clonal size and the V and J genes are those of that table, whereas D and trimming came from the DNA. This sample gives about 300,000 clones in total; 85% to 90% of them show up just once. The top ten constitute roughly 1.9% of the sample.

At one collaborating source in Seattle, patients were enrolled during active infection and were followed longitudinally through the course of disease. The collaborating institutions used their own protocols to collect whole blood in K2EDTA tubes. For TCRbeta analysis, collaborator samples were shipped as frozen whole blood, as isolated PBMCs, or as DNA extracted from either sample type. The sequence is built from TRBV18 and TRBJ2-3; 8 central nucleotides agree with TRBD2. Sequencing was performed on peripheral blood. This TCR derives from a woman in her thirties with COVID-19, enrolled during active disease. CDR3 sequence: CASSPRRGASDTQYF. The DNA sequence is TGTGCCAGCTCACCACGGCGGGGGGCATCAGATACGCAGTATTTT.